The clone carrying this T cell receptor (beta chain) was seen a few times. Time point given: newly diagnosed GD, antithyroid drugs for less than 3 months. Following extraction of RNA from PBMCs, that RNA was used to make the TCR library. The patients were drawn from one endocrinology department in Xi'an, China. A blood draw put 8.5 to 10 milliliters of peripheral blood into EDTA tubes. The data are from a study of regulatory T cells in long-lasting Graves disease. About the research overall: Duration of antithyroid drug therapy among newly diagnosed Graves' patients was under 3 months.

The ends were cut back, 8 bases at V and 4 bases at J, with 8 bases in the middle. The CDR3 runs 11 residues. Germline V gives CDR1 SNHLY, CDR2 FYNNEI. For TCR beta, libraries came from iRepertoire HTBI primers and Arm-PCR of CDR3 regions. In the original analysis: Gene usage covered 50 to 75 TRBV and about 15 TRBJ segments. TCRdb called the multiplex PCR reads again in MiXCR, with one record for every CDR3 protein. The V and J calls and clone size are TCRdb's, not the authors'. Among around 400,000 distinct CDR3 sequences listed, 15% to 18% were seen once. This clonotype was obtained from a female donor with Graves disease. Sample: peripheral blood mononuclear cells (PBMCs), taken at new diagnosis, from a patient treated with antithyroid drugs. The chain is built from TRBV2 and TRBJ2-5; no clear D gene. As DNA, the CDR3 is TGTGCCAGCTTTGCGCGAGAGACCCAGTACTTC. This codes for CASFARETQYF. The full variable domain, completed using reference TRBV2 and TRBJ2-5, is EPEVTQTPSHQVTQMGQEVILRCVPISNHLYFYWYRQILGQKVEFLVSFYNNEISEKSEIFDDQFSVERPDGSNFTLKIRSTKLEDSAMYFCASFARETQYFGPGTRLLVL.